Listed below are T cell receptor beta chains from one sample, sequenced in a study of cytomegalovirus exposure and HLA in healthy donors. TCRdb's copy holds only in-frame clones and misses some; the assay was immunoSEQ multiplex PCR. Recorded for this sample: 130,000 or so clones. Sequences were obtained from PBMCs. These receptors were collected from a woman aged 40-49 years in good health and CMV-seropositive. Both conserved end residues are trimmed from each CDR3.

CDR3 protein: ASSIDLAGSGNTIY
J gene: TRBJ1-3
V gene: TRBV19

CDR3 protein: ASSLGDRGFHTEAF
J gene: TRBJ1-1
V gene: TRBV7-9

CDR3 protein: ASSLVDGGTTY
J gene: TRBJ2-7
V gene: TRBV9

CDR3 protein: ASSPGGSGANVLT
J gene: TRBJ2-6
V gene: TRBV28

CDR3 protein: ASSLVVAGNEQF
J gene: TRBJ2-1
V gene: TRBV5-1

CDR3 protein: ASSSTPQAGATDTQY
J gene: TRBJ2-3
V gene: TRBV5-1

CDR3 protein: ASSLSSTGDQPQH
J gene: TRBJ1-5
V gene: TRBV27

CDR3 protein: ASSPPVGSGDNYGYT
J gene: TRBJ1-2
V gene: TRBV28

CDR3 protein: ASSLRTGDRGTGELF
J gene: TRBJ2-2
V gene: TRBV7-3

CDR3 protein: ASSPGTSGYEQY
J gene: TRBJ2-7
V gene: TRBV5-4

CDR3 protein: ASSKSVRNYEQY
J gene: TRBJ2-7
V gene: TRBV21-1

CDR3 protein: ASSLDKQPQH
J gene: TRBJ1-5
V gene: TRBV5-4

CDR3 protein: ASNPGVLAKNIQY
J gene: TRBJ2-4
V gene: TRBV28

CDR3 protein: ASRRVGLASTDTQY
J gene: TRBJ2-3
V gene: TRBV28

CDR3 protein: ASSPLGLAGEADTQY
J gene: TRBJ2-3
V gene: TRBV28

CDR3 protein: SVAQLATWEQY
J gene: TRBJ2-7
V gene: TRBV29-1

CDR3 protein: ASSPQTGGGYGYT
J gene: TRBJ1-2
V gene: TRBV28

CDR3 protein: ASSLWDRENEQF
J gene: TRBJ2-1
V gene: TRBV27

CDR3 protein: ASVGGAFEQY
J gene: TRBJ2-7
V gene: TRBV6-1

CDR3 protein: ASSIPAGASETQY
J gene: TRBJ2-5
V gene: TRBV5-1

CDR3 protein: ASSLEVGVSGKAIQY
J gene: TRBJ2-4
V gene: TRBV7-2

CDR3 protein: ASSLGDSQIYGYT
J gene: TRBJ1-2
V gene: TRBV6-6

CDR3 protein: ASSPVQGDETQY
J gene: TRBJ2-5
V gene: TRBV5-1

CDR3 protein: ASSAASGPYNEQF
J gene: TRBJ2-1
V gene: TRBV19

CDR3 protein: ASSRQGVPEAF
J gene: TRBJ1-1
V gene: TRBV19

CDR3 protein: ASSIDRGLYRGYT
J gene: TRBJ1-2
V gene: TRBV19

CDR3 protein: ASSLWEGRGNEQF
J gene: TRBJ2-1
V gene: TRBV5-1

CDR3 protein: ASSNTGQGWNEKLF
J gene: TRBJ1-4
V gene: TRBV5-1

CDR3 protein: ASSAKWGLAGVLAQETQY
J gene: TRBJ2-5
V gene: TRBV21-1

CDR3 protein: ASRTGSAGGGGEQF
J gene: TRBJ2-1
V gene: TRBV6-6

CDR3 protein: AIRGREGGTGELF
J gene: TRBJ2-2
V gene: TRBV10-3

CDR3 protein: ASSSFSGSFTDTQY
J gene: TRBJ2-3
V gene: TRBV5-1

CDR3 protein: SVEDQGLAEETQY
J gene: TRBJ2-5
V gene: TRBV29-1

CDR3 protein: ASGSLTATILGGANVLT
J gene: TRBJ2-6
V gene: TRBV5-1

CDR3 protein: ASSEGQLVEETQY
J gene: TRBJ2-5
V gene: TRBV2

CDR3 protein: ATSRDLAGAYEQY
J gene: TRBJ2-7
V gene: TRBV15

CDR3 protein: ASSQDAPSGGVAWETQY
J gene: TRBJ2-5
V gene: TRBV4-1

CDR3 protein: ASTPDRGPSSYNEQF
J gene: TRBJ2-1
V gene: TRBV5-1

CDR3 protein: ASSLEGLAYEQF
J gene: TRBJ2-1
V gene: TRBV5-4

CDR3 protein: ASSSDNIRYGYT
J gene: TRBJ1-2
V gene: TRBV7-2

CDR3 protein: ASSLGAGGNNEQF
J gene: TRBJ2-1
V gene: TRBV11-2

CDR3 protein: ASSSDSPTYEQY
J gene: TRBJ2-7
V gene: TRBV28

CDR3 protein: ASSLDGSGGTSYGYT
J gene: TRBJ1-2
V gene: TRBV7-2

CDR3 protein: ASSPLDSNNQPQH
J gene: TRBJ1-5
V gene: TRBV19

CDR3 protein: ASTGASTNTGELF
J gene: TRBJ2-2
V gene: TRBV2

CDR3 protein: ASSVGTVLSYEQY
J gene: TRBJ2-7
V gene: TRBV9

CDR3 protein: ASSKWASGSSPGPYNEQF
J gene: TRBJ2-1
V gene: TRBV21-1

CDR3 protein: ASRGRGGSGTGELF
J gene: TRBJ2-2
V gene: TRBV19

CDR3 protein: ASSSGSTYEQY
J gene: TRBJ2-7
V gene: TRBV7-9

CDR3 protein: ASSPTGTSGRARNYEQY
J gene: TRBJ2-7
V gene: TRBV27

CDR3 protein: ASRPGGLFSNTQY
J gene: TRBJ2-3
V gene: TRBV25-1

CDR3 protein: ASSAPEGYEQY
J gene: TRBJ2-7
V gene: TRBV7-9

CDR3 protein: ASSFTAALGEQY
J gene: TRBJ2-5
V gene: TRBV7-2

CDR3 protein: ASSVRRTSGRSYNEQF
J gene: TRBJ2-1
V gene: TRBV19

CDR3 protein: ASSWGRTGNTEAF
J gene: TRBJ1-1
V gene: TRBV5-8

CDR3 protein: ASSQDPDTEAF
J gene: TRBJ1-1
V gene: TRBV4-3

CDR3 protein: ASSFGQVNTEAF
J gene: TRBJ1-1
V gene: TRBV6-5

CDR3 protein: ASSSYSTGLASQVEQF
J gene: TRBJ2-1
V gene: TRBV7-9